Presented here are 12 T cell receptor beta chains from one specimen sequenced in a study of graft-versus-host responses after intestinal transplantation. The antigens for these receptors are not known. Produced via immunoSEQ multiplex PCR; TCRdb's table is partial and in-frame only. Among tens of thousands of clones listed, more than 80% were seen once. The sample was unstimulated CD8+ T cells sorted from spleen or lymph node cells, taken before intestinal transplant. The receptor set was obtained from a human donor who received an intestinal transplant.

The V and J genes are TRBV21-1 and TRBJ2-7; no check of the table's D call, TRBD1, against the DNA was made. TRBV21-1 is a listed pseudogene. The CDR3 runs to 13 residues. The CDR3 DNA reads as TGTGCCAGCTCAGGGCAGGGGGCGTACGAGCAGTACTTC. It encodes CASSGQGAYEQYF.

The CDR3 spells CASCRRASGANVLTF. The CDR3 DNA sequence: TGTGCCAGCTGCAGGCGGGCGTCTGGGGCCAACGTCCTGACTTTC. The chain combines TRBV27 with TRBJ2-6; D might be TRBD2 (5 bases). The V end was cut by 8 bases, the J end by 1 base, with 12 bases between. The CDR3 length is 15 residues. Germline lookup yields CDR1 MNHEY and CDR2 SMNVEV (reference sequence).

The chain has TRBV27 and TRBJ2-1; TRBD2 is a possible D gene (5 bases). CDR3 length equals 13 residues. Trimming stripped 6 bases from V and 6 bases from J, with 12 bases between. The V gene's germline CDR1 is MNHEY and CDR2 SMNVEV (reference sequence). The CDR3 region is CASSFTGFNEQFF. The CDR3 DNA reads TGTGCCAGCAGCTTTACGGGGTTCAATGAGCAGTTCTTC.

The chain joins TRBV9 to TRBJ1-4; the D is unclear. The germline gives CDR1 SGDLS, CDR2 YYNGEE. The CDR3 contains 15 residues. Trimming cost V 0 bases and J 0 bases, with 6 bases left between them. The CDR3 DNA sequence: TGTGCCAGCAGCGTAGGCGATGCAACTAATGAAAAACTGTTTTTT. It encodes CASSVGDATNEKLFF.

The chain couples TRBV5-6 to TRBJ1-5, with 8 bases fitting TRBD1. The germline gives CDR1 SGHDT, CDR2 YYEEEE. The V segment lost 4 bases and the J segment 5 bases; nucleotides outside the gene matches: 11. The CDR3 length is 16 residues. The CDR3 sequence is CASSARQGNWDQPQHF. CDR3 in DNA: TGTGCCAGCAGCGCGAGACAGGGGAACTGGGATCAGCCCCAGCATTTT.

CDR3 protein: CASSLTGAQETQYF. The CDR3 DNA reads as TGCGCCAGCAGCTTGACAGGGGCCCAAGAGACCCAGTACTTC. This chain joins TRBV5-1 and TRBJ2-5, with TRBD1 matching over 7 bases. Germline V gene lookup returns CDR1 SGHRS and CDR2 YFSETQ. V lost 1 base and J lost 1; bases outside the gene matches: 1. This CDR3 region has 14 residues. Drawing the rest from reference TRBV5-1 and TRBJ2-5, the complete variable domain is KAGVTQTPRYLIKTRGQQVTLSCSPISGHRSVSWYQQTPGQGLQFLFEYFSETQRNKGNFPGRFSGRQFSNSRSEMNVSTLELGDSALYLCASSLTGAQETQYFGPGTRLLVL.

CDR3 bases: TGTGCCAGCAGCCCTCGGACTAGCGGGTATTACGAGCAGTACTTC. It codes for CASSPRTSGYYEQYF. The genes are TRBV7-9 and TRBJ2-7, with 11 bases lining up with TRBD2. The CDR3 sequence is 15 residues long. The ends lost 5 bases at V and 4 bases at J; junction bases unmatched: 7. Germline V CDR1 and CDR2: SEHNR, FQNEAQ (reference sequence). Filled out from reference TRBV7-9 and TRBJ2-7, the complete variable domain reads DTGVSQNPRHKITKRGQNVTFRCDPISEHNRLYWYRQTLGQGPEFLTYFQNEAQLEKSRLLSDRFSAERPKGSFSTLEIQRTEQGDSAMYLCASSPRTSGYYEQYFGPGTRLTVT.

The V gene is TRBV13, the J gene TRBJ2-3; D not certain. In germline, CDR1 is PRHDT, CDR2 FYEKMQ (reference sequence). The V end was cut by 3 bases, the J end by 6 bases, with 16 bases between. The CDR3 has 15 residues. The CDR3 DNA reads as TGTGCCAGCAGCTTCCCCCTGGCCAGGAAGGATACGCAGTATTTT. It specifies CASSFPLARKDTQYF.

CDR3 coding DNA: TGTGCCAGCAGCCTTTTCGATGAGCAGTTCTTC. Amino acids: CASSLFDEQFF. The chain employs TRBV27 and TRBJ2-1; no clear D. The germline V gene encodes CDR1 MNHEY and CDR2 SMNVEV (reference sequence). Trimming removed 6 bases at V and 8 bases at J, with 8 bases between. This CDR3 has 11 residues.

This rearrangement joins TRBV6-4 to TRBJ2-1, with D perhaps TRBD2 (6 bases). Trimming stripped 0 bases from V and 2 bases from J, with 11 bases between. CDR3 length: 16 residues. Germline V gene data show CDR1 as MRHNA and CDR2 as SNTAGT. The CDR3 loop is CASSDSGGEPYNEQFF. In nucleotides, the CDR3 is TGTGCCAGCAGTGACTCGGGCGGGGAGCCCTACAATGAGCAGTTCTTC.

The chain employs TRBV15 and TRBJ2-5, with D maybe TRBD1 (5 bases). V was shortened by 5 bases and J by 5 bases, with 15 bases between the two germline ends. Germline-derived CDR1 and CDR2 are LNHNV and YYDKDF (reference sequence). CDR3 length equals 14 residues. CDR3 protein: CATSPSTGRETQYF. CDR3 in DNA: TGTGCCACCAGCCCTTCAACAGGAAGGGAGACCCAGTACTTC.

In nucleotides, the CDR3 is TGCGCCAGCAGCCAAGATAGCTTCTATGGCTACACCTTC. This gives the protein CASSQDSFYGYTF. This rearrangement joins TRBV4-1 to TRBJ1-2; D unresolved. The V gene's germline CDR1 is MGHRA and CDR2 YSYEKL. Trimming cost V 0 bases and J 4 bases, with 6 bases left between them. The CDR3 is 13 amino acids.